The clone carrying this T cell receptor beta chain was seen a few times. CD8+ and CD4+ T cells taken from blood had their TCR beta sequenced. Control patients had untreated stable or active relapsing-remitting multiple sclerosis by revised McDonald criteria. Negative isolation was applied to CD8+ and CD4+ T cells, and FACS enrichment was applied to TEMRA cells. The data derive from a study of CD8 T cells in Susac syndrome. Random-hexamer reverse transcription was applied to roughly 0.5 to 1 ug RNA. Coverage of TCR beta CDR3 amplification by immunoSEQ multiplex PCR extended to 54 Vbeta and 13 Jbeta. TCRdb processed the immunoSEQ multiplex PCR reads anew with MiXCR; each CDR3 protein has one entry. The sample contains about 210,000 distinct CDR3 sequences, about 95% of which appear only once. With V trimmed by 4 bases and J by 4 bases, 4 bases remained unmatched. The germline CDR1 and CDR2 sequences are MDHEN and SYDVKM. This CDR3 has 13 amino acids.

The gene calls are TRBV28 and TRBJ2-7; 7 nucleotides line up with TRBD2. The specimen sequenced was CD4+ T cells from PBMCs. The TCR originated in a human donor with multiple sclerosis. Here the CDR3 reads CASSSSGTYEQYF. For the CDR3, the DNA is TGTGCCAGCAGTTCGAGCGGGACGTACGAGCAGTACTTC.